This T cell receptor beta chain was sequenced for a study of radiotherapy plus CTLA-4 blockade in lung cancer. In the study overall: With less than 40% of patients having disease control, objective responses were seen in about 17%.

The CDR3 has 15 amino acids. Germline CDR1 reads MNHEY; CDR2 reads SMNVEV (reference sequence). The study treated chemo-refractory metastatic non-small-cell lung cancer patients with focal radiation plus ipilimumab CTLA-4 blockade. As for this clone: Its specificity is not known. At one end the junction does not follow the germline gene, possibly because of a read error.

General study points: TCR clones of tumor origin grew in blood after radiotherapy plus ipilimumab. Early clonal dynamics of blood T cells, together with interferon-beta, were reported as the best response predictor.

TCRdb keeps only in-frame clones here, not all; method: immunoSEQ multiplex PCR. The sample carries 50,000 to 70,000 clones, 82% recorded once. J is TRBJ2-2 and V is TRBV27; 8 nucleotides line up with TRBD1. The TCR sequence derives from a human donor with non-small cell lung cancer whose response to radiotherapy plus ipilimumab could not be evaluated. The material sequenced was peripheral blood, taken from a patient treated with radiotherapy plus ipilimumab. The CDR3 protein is CASSFHRGKTGGLFF. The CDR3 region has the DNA TGTGCCAGCAGTTTCCACAGGGGGAAAACCGGGGGGCTGTTTTTT.